The 31 T cell receptor beta chains in this list originate from one sample, sequenced in a study of shared clonotypes between healthy human individuals. TCRdb's copy holds only in-frame clones and misses some; the assay was immunoSEQ multiplex PCR. The sample has roughly 2.5 million clones; roughly nine tenths are singletons. The sample taken for sequencing was naive CD4+ T cells sorted from blood. Subset meaning: CD45RA+ positively selected. Receptors originate from a young man in good health.

The chain joins TRBV4-3 to TRBJ2-7; a possible D gene is TRBD1 (5 bases). The germline V and J ends were trimmed by 0 bases and 2 bases, with 11 bases remaining between them. Germline values: CDR1 LGHNA, CDR2 YSLEER. The CDR3 length is 15 residues. CDR3 sequence (DNA): TGCGCCAGCAGCCAAGATCTTACAGGTACCTACGAGCAGTACTTC. As protein: CASSQDLTGTYEQYF.

This rearrangement joins TRBV6-5 to TRBJ1-6; D ambiguous. This CDR3 is 14 amino acids long. V shed 1 base and J shed 9 bases, with 10 bases lying between them. CDR1 and CDR2 from the germline V gene are MNHEY and SVGAGI. The CDR3 coding sequence is TGTGCCAGCAGTTACTTAGGCCCTCTTTCACCCCTCCACTTT. Translating it yields CASSYLGPLSPLHF.

This clone came up a few times. Other DNA variants within this sample encode the same CDR3. The rearrangement uses TRBV6-5 and TRBJ2-7; D gene ambiguous. Between the trimmed V and J ends, which lost 6 bases and 2 bases, there was a span of 5 bases. The CDR3 sequence is 11 residues long. Germline CDR1 is MNHEY and CDR2 is SVGAGI. The CDR3 nucleotides are TGTGCCAGCAGAACCACCTACGAGCAGTACTTC. As protein: CASRTTYEQYF.

J is TRBJ1-4 and V is TRBV10-3, with 9 bases aligning to TRBD1. CDR3 length: 15 residues. The V segment lost 6 bases and the J segment 6 bases; nucleotides outside the gene matches: 8. Germline-derived CDR1 and CDR2 are ENHRY and SYGVKD. CDR3 sequence (DNA): TGTGCCATCAGGACCGGGACAGGGAAGGATGAAAAACTGTTTTTT. Translation: CAIRTGTGKDEKLFF.

This clone was counted once. This chain uses TRBV6-6 with TRBJ1-1; D gene ambiguous. V was pared by 6 bases and J by 4 bases, with 15 bases between. The germline gives CDR1 MNHNY, CDR2 SVGAGI (reference sequence). CDR3 size: 14 residues. The CDR3 nucleotides read TGTGCCAGCAGCCCGGTACCGGGGATCACTGAAGCTTTCTTT. This sequence encodes CASSPVPGITEAFF.

V is TRBV5-4 and J is TRBJ2-5; no clear D gene. The CDR3 is made up of 14 amino acids. V lost 0 bases and J lost 1, with 7 bases in between. From germline, CDR1 is SGHNT and CDR2 YYREEE (reference sequence). The CDR3 spells CASSLVERQETQYF. CDR3 sequence (DNA): TGTGCCAGCAGCTTGGTGGAGCGCCAAGAGACCCAGTACTTC. Drawing the rest from reference TRBV5-4 and TRBJ2-5, the complete variable domain is ETGVTQSPTHLIKTRGQQVTLRCSSQSGHNTVSWYQQALGQGPQFIFQYYREEENGRGNFPPRFSGLQFPNYSSELNVNALELDDSALYLCASSLVERQETQYFGPGTRLLVL.

This clone appeared once. This chain uses TRBV2 with TRBJ2-4; D gene uncertain. The CDR3 sequence is 11 residues long. Germline CDR1 and CDR2: SNHLY and FYNNEI. V lost 8 bases and J lost 7, with 9 bases in between. The CDR3 region is CASRLKNIQYF. CDR3 DNA: TGTGCCAGCCGCCTTAAGAACATTCAGTACTTC.

About this clone: This specimen includes other DNA sequences encoding the same CDR3. The chain carries TRBV18 and TRBJ1-5; tentative D call: TRBD1 (5 bases). CDR1 and CDR2 from the germline V gene are KGHSH and LQKENI. Trimming took 2 bases from V and 6 from J, leaving 8 bases between them. This CDR3 comprises 13 residues. This chain's CDR3 is CASSPGGGQPQHF. CDR3 in DNA: TGTGCCAGCTCACCAGGGGGTGGTCAGCCCCAGCATTTT.

This clone was observed a single time. The CDR3 here is CASSLDPGQGAYGYTF. CDR3 sequence (DNA): TGTGCCAGCAGCTTAGACCCGGGACAGGGAGCCTATGGCTACACCTTC. J is TRBJ1-2 and V is TRBV11-2; 9 bases line up with TRBD1. Germline V CDR1 and CDR2: SGHAT, FQNNGV. V dropped 0 bases and J dropped 4; count of bases not matched to a gene: 6. The CDR3 is 16 residues long.

This sequence joins TRBV18 and TRBJ2-5; D might be TRBD1 (5 bases). The CDR3 has 15 residues. The ends were cut back, 3 bases at V and 5 bases at J, with 16 bases in the middle. Germline-derived CDR1 and CDR2 are KGHSH and LQKENI. This CDR3 is CASSPTPATEETQYF. DNA of the CDR3: TGTGCCAGCTCACCCACCCCAGCGACAGAGGAGACCCAGTACTTC.

V usage is TRBV6-5 and J usage is TRBJ2-7; the match to TRBD1 covers 9 bases. V lost 6 bases and J lost 4; bases outside the gene matches: 10. CDR1 and CDR2 (germline): MNHEY, SVGAGI. The CDR3 runs 15 residues. CDR3 protein: CASRDGQGRNYEQYF. The CDR3 DNA reads as TGTGCCAGCAGGGACGGACAGGGGAGGAATTACGAGCAGTACTTC.

The rearrangement joins TRBV18 to TRBJ1-1; 8 bases align to TRBD1. This CDR3 spans 15 amino acids. Germline lookup yields CDR1 KGHSH and CDR2 LQKENI. The junction had 5 bases not matched to a gene; V was cut back by 5 bases and J by 0 bases. The chain's CDR3 is CASSGQGSVNTEAFF. CDR3 DNA sequence: TGTGCCAGCTCAGGACAGGGATCAGTGAACACTGAAGCTTTCTTT.

This clone was counted a single time. V and J are TRBV4-3 and TRBJ1-4; a possible D gene is TRBD1 (5 bases). The V and J ends lost 4 bases and 5 bases respectively, with 20 bases between them. Germline assignment: CDR1 LGHNA and CDR2 YSLEER. The CDR3 consists of 17 residues. As DNA, the CDR3 is TGCGCCAGCAGCCTGAACACCCCAGGGCCGGCGAATGAAAAACTGTTTTTT. Encoded protein: CASSLNTPGPANEKLFF.

The chain employs TRBV10-3 and TRBJ2-7; D possibly uses TRBD1 or TRBD2 (7 bases each). Deletions cut 10 bases from V and 0 bases from J, with 19 bases between. Germline V gene data show CDR1 as ENHRY and CDR2 as SYGVKD. CDR3 length: 15 residues. The DNA for the CDR3 is TGTGCCACCACAGAACCAGGGGGGGGCTCCTACGAGCAGTACTTC. This translates into CATTEPGGGSYEQYF.

The chain employs TRBV2 and TRBJ2-3; TRBD2 matches 7 bases. The CDR3 spans 15 residues. Germline CDR1 reads SNHLY; CDR2 reads FYNNEI. Germline trimming cut 7 bases from V and 3 bases from J; bases unmatched to any gene: 10. The CDR3 bases are TGTGCCAGCACCAGGGAGGCGGGAGAAACAGATACGCAGTATTTT. This translates into CASTREAGETDTQYF.

The chain carries TRBV4-1 and TRBJ2-1, with D perhaps matching TRBD1 (6 bases). The V and J ends lost 0 bases and 4 bases respectively, with 13 bases between them. In germline, CDR1 is MGHRA, CDR2 YSYEKL. The CDR3 contains 16 residues. The CDR3 DNA follows: TGCGCCAGCAGCCAAGATGTGGGGGCGGCTTACAATGAGCAGTTCTTC. Translating it yields CASSQDVGAAYNEQFF.

This clone was observed a few times. Other DNA variants within this sample encode the same CDR3. The chain combines TRBV30 with TRBJ1-2; D is perhaps TRBD1 (6 bases). V was clipped by 0 bases and J by 11 bases, with 10 bases between them. The CDR3 length is 11 residues. Per germline, CDR1 GTSNPN and CDR2 SVGIG (reference sequence). The CDR3 nucleotides are TGTGCCTGGAGTGTAGCCAGGGGATACACCTTC. This encodes CAWSVARGYTF.

The chain carries TRBV2 and TRBJ1-5; D is unclear. Germline V gives CDR1 SNHLY, CDR2 FYNNEI. V shed 7 bases and J shed 0 bases, with 7 bases lying between them. The CDR3 covers 13 residues. The chain's CDR3 is CASMGYSNQPQHF. The DNA for the CDR3 is TGTGCCAGCATGGGCTATAGCAATCAGCCCCAGCATTTT.

This clone showed up just once. The genes are TRBV19 and TRBJ2-5; unclear D gene. This CDR3 has 15 amino acids. The germline V gene has CDR1 LNHDA and CDR2 SQIVND (reference sequence). Trimming stripped 1 base from V and 5 bases from J, with 14 bases between. CDR3 protein: CASSIVRTALETQYF. The CDR3 DNA reads TGTGCCAGTAGTATAGTCAGGACCGCACTGGAGACCCAGTACTTC. Based on the CDR3 plus reference TRBV19 and TRBJ2-5, the full variable domain is DGGITQSPKYLFRKEGQNVTLSCEQNLNHDAMYWYRQDPGQGLRLIYYSQIVNDFQKGDIAEGYSVSREKKESFPLTVTSAQKNPTAFYLCASSIVRTALETQYFGPGTRLLVL.

A single count supports this clone. This chain links TRBV7-9 with TRBJ2-7; TRBD1 agrees at 7 bases. The CDR3 covers 16 residues. Germline values: CDR1 SEHNR, CDR2 FQNEAQ (reference sequence). The junction had 10 bases not matched to a gene; V was cut back by 2 bases and J by 3 bases. For the CDR3, the DNA is TGTGCCAGCAGCTTAAAGTTAGGGGACAGAGTCTACGAGCAGTACTTC. Its protein is CASSLKLGDRVYEQYF. The full variable domain, with the rest looked up from reference TRBV7-9 and TRBJ2-7, is DTGVSQNPRHKITKRGQNVTFRCDPISEHNRLYWYRQTLGQGPEFLTYFQNEAQLEKSRLLSDRFSAERPKGSFSTLEIQRTEQGDSAMYLCASSLKLGDRVYEQYFGPGTRLTVT.

CDR3 sequence (DNA): TGTGCCAGTAGTCAAGCCTCCGGGCCCACCGGGGAGCTGTTTTTT. As protein: CASSQASGPTGELFF. The chain couples TRBV19 to TRBJ2-2; no clear D. V was shortened by 5 bases and J by 4 bases, with 14 bases between the two germline ends. CDR3 size: 15 residues. Germline V gene sequence: CDR1 LNHDA, CDR2 SQIVND (reference sequence).

V and J are TRBV12-2 and TRBJ2-3. TRBV12-2 is marked as a pseudogene. The CDR3 consists of 12 residues. The CDR3 protein is CASRLDTDTQYF. For the CDR3, the DNA is TGTGCAAGTCGCTTAGACACAGATACGCAGTATTTT.

The chain recombines TRBV9 with TRBJ2-7; a possible D gene is TRBD2 (6 bases). The CDR3 runs to 15 residues. V was clipped by 0 bases and J by 2 bases, with 12 bases between them. Germline CDR1 is SGDLS and CDR2 is YYNGEE. CDR3 region: CASSVAAGTAYEQYF. Written as DNA, the CDR3 is TGTGCCAGCAGCGTAGCTGCGGGAACCGCCTACGAGCAGTACTTC.

This chain joins TRBV27 and TRBJ2-7; TRBD2 matches at 10 bases. J was trimmed by 1 base and V by 6 bases; bases with no gene match: 6. Germline assignment: CDR1 MNHEY and CDR2 SMNVEV (reference sequence). The CDR3 has 15 residues. The CDR3 region is CASRRGLAVSYEQYF. In DNA form, the CDR3 reads TGTGCCAGCAGAAGAGGACTAGCGGTTTCCTACGAGCAGTACTTC.

The chain uses TRBV9 and TRBJ2-2; 13 nucleotides line up with TRBD2. The trim removed 5 bases at V and 4 bases at J, leaving 8 bases unmatched. In germline, CDR1 is SGDLS, CDR2 YYNGEE. This CDR3 has 17 residues. This CDR3 reads CASSRLAGGRGTGELFF. CDR3 DNA sequence: TGTGCCAGCAGTCGACTAGCGGGGGGTCGCGGCACCGGGGAGCTGTTTTTT.

The gene calls are TRBV14 and TRBJ1-1; D is uncertain. The CDR3 is 12 residues long. Germline CDR1 SGHDN, CDR2 FVKESK. With 4 bases removed from V and 0 bases from J, the gap between germline ends came to 3 bases. The DNA for the CDR3 is TGTGCCAGCAGCCCACTGAACACTGAAGCTTTCTTT. Translating gives CASSPLNTEAFF.

The CDR3 nucleotides read TGTGCCATCAGTGGGCCTAGCCCTGAAGCTTTCTTT. Translated, it gives CAISGPSPEAFF. The rearrangement links TRBV10-3 to TRBJ1-1, with D unresolved. The CDR3 is made up of 12 amino acids. V shed 4 bases and J shed 6 bases, with 9 bases lying between them. Germline V lookup: CDR1 ENHRY, CDR2 SYGVKD.

The chain links TRBV10-1 to TRBJ2-7; 7 nucleotides agree with TRBD2. V lost 2 bases, J lost 7 bases, and 8 bases stayed unmatched. The germline gives CDR1 WNHNN, CDR2 SYGVQD (reference sequence). The CDR3 is 14 amino acids. The CDR3 sequence is CASSEPGGAGEQYF. The CDR3 DNA sequence: TGCGCCAGCAGTGAGCCGGGAGGAGCAGGGGAGCAGTACTTC.

Concerning this clone itself: Additional DNA sequences in this sample encode the identical CDR3. The rearrangement links TRBV9 to TRBJ2-5; D remains unclear. The V gene's germline CDR1 is SGDLS and CDR2 YYNGEE. V was pared by 0 bases and J by 2 bases, with 5 bases between. This CDR3 has 13 amino acids. The DNA of the CDR3 is TGTGCCAGCAGCGTAGCCAATCAAGAGACCCAGTACTTC. Residues: CASSVANQETQYF.

J is TRBJ1-5 and V is TRBV6-1; no firm D call. V lost 4 bases and J 0 bases, leaving 7 bases between the germline ends. This CDR3 is built from 14 residues. Per the germline V gene, CDR1 is MNHNS and CDR2 is SASEGT. The CDR3 DNA reads TGTGCCAGCAGTGGACCCGTTAGCAATCAGCCCCAGCATTTT. This sequence encodes CASSGPVSNQPQHF.

The rearrangement joins TRBV11-2 to TRBJ2-7, with TRBD1 identical over 7 bases. The junction had 7 bases not matched to a gene; V was cut back by 5 bases and J by 0 bases. This CDR3 region has 15 residues. Germline V gives CDR1 SGHAT, CDR2 FQNNGV. In DNA, the CDR3 is TGTGCCAGCAGCCTGACGACAGGGTACTCCTACGAGCAGTACTTC. It is translated as CASSLTTGYSYEQYF.